The next 7 T cell receptor beta chains were all read from a single sample in a study of T cell changes during pregnancy in multiple sclerosis. Profiling relied on immunoSEQ multiplex PCR, and the TCRdb table lists in-frame clones only, not all of them. The sample includes roughly 90,000 clones, approximately 95% seen only once; the top ten take 4.3%. The material was peripheral blood, obtained in the first trimester of pregnancy. The source of these receptors is a female donor with multiple sclerosis, enrolled in a pregnancy study.

This chain links TRBV6-6 with TRBJ2-7; 7 nucleotides line up with TRBD1. V lost 6 bases to trimming and J lost 0 bases; unmatched junction nucleotides: 11. The CDR3 contains 16 residues. Germline lookup yields CDR1 MNHNY and CDR2 SVGAGI (reference sequence). The CDR3 spells CASSPTGTEDSYEQYF. CDR3 sequence (DNA): TGTGCCAGCAGCCCCACCGGGACAGAAGACTCCTACGAGCAGTACTTC.

The chain is built from TRBV4-2 and TRBJ1-2, with D perhaps TRBD1 (6 bases). V dropped 3 bases and J dropped 5 bases, with 19 bases sitting between them. Germline values: CDR1 LGHNA, CDR2 YNFKEQ. CDR3 length: 16 amino acids. The CDR3 DNA follows: TGTGCCAGCAGCCAGACAGGTACTCGGAGGATATATGGCTACACCTTC. Translating gives CASSQTGTRRIYGYTF.

J is TRBJ2-2 and V is TRBV27; 12 nucleotides agree with TRBD2. Per germline, CDR1 MNHEY and CDR2 SMNVEV (reference sequence). V lost 5 bases to trimming and J lost 6 bases; unmatched junction nucleotides: 4. This CDR3 comprises 15 residues. The CDR3 bases are TGTGCCAGCAGTCTCGGACTAGCGGGACCCGGGGAGCTGTTTTTT. It codes for CASSLGLAGPGELFF.

The CDR3 region has the DNA TGTGCCAGCAGCACCCCCTCTCAAACAGTTAACTATGGCTACACCTTC. Translation gives CASSTPSQTVNYGYTF. The chain joins TRBV9 to TRBJ1-2; D is unresolved. Germline CDR1 is SGDLS and CDR2 is YYNGEE. The CDR3 runs to 16 residues. The V and J ends lost 4 bases and 1 base respectively, with 17 bases between them. Supplemented by reference TRBV9 and TRBJ1-2, the full variable domain reads DSGVTQTPKHLITATGQRVTLRCSPRSGDLSVYWYQQSLDQGLQFLIQYYNGEERAKGNILERFSAQQFPDLHSELNLSSLELGDSALYFCASSTPSQTVNYGYTFGSGTRLTVV.

V gene TRBV7-8 combines with J gene TRBJ1-1; no definite D call. Looked up from germline, CDR1 is SGHVS and CDR2 is FQNEAQ. V lost 5 bases, J lost 2 bases, and 12 bases lay in between. The CDR3 length is 14 residues. The DNA for the CDR3 is TGTGCCAGCAGCCTAGGTACAGCAAACACTGAAGCTTTCTTT. It encodes CASSLGTANTEAFF. Looking up the rest from reference TRBV7-8 and TRBJ1-1 gives the full variable domain: GAGVSQSPRYKVAKRGQDVALRCDPISGHVSLFWYQQALGQGPEFLTYFQNEAQLDKSGLPSDRFFAERPEGSVSTLKIQRTQQEDSAVYLCASSLGTANTEAFFGQGTRLTVV.

This chain links TRBV27 with TRBJ1-5; TRBD1 is a possible D gene (6 bases). Germline V gene sequence: CDR1 MNHEY, CDR2 SMNVEV (reference sequence). The CDR3 sequence is 19 residues long. Trimming shortened V by 0 bases and J by 0 bases, and 18 bases separated the two germline ends. The CDR3 is CASSLSKRQGYYSNQPQHF. CDR3 sequence (DNA): TGTGCCAGCAGTTTATCGAAGCGCCAGGGGTACTATAGCAATCAGCCCCAGCATTTT.

This clone was counted a single time. The chain joins TRBV5-6 to TRBJ2-1; TRBD1 agrees at 11 bases. This CDR3 spans 15 amino acids. V was clipped by 5 bases and J by 8 bases; unmatched bases: 9. Germline CDR1 SGHDT, CDR2 YYEEEE. This chain's CDR3 is CASSMPGQGGDEQFF. The CDR3 nucleotides read TGTGCCAGCAGTATGCCGGGACAGGGGGGGGATGAGCAGTTCTTC. Drawing the rest from reference TRBV5-6 and TRBJ2-1, the complete variable domain is DAGVTQSPTHLIKTRGQQVTLRCSPKSGHDTVSWYQQALGQGPQFIFQYYEEEERQRGNFPDRFSGHQFPNYSSELNVNALLLGDSALYLCASSMPGQGGDEQFFGPGTRLTVL.